Below, 23 T cell receptor beta chains from the same sample are listed, as sequenced in a study of high-grade serous ovarian cancer treatment subgroups. Tumor tissue was taken before any definitive surgery or chemotherapy was given. Only in-frame clones appear in the TCRdb table, and some are missing; sequencing was by immunoSEQ multiplex PCR. This table has roughly 5,300 clones, about 70% appearing once. Sequencing was performed on tumor tissue. The receptor set was obtained from a human patient with high-grade serous ovarian cancer.

This sequence joins TRBV2 and TRBJ1-6; 8 bases map to TRBD1. Trimming took 4 bases from V and 10 from J; bases not matched to a gene: 6. The CDR3 is made up of 14 amino acids. The V gene's germline CDR1 is SNHLY and CDR2 FYNNEI. CDR3 region: CASSVDRGWSPLHF. The CDR3, as DNA: TGTGCCAGCAGTGTCGACAGGGGTTGGTCACCCCTCCACTTT.

This chain uses TRBV9 with TRBJ2-7; 10 nucleotides line up with TRBD1. From germline, CDR1 is SGDLS and CDR2 YYNGEE. Trimming took 0 bases from V and 5 from J; bases not matched to a gene: 5. The CDR3 totals 15 residues. The CDR3 sequence: CASSVGGQGFNEQYF. CDR3 coding DNA: TGTGCCAGCAGCGTAGGGGGACAGGGGTTCAACGAGCAGTACTTC.

CDR3 bases: TGTGCCAGCAGGACTGGACTAGCCACAGATACGCAGTATTTT. Protein product: CASRTGLATDTQYF. The J gene is TRBJ2-3, the V gene TRBV6-5; 8 bases are shared with TRBD2. The length of the CDR3 is 14 residues. Germline assignment: CDR1 MNHEY and CDR2 SVGAGI. V lost 6 bases and J lost 2; bases outside the gene matches: 4.

This clone was seen just once. The gene calls are TRBV19 and TRBJ2-1, with TRBD2 matching 11 bases. The germline V gene encodes CDR1 LNHDA and CDR2 SQIVND (reference sequence). J lost 1 base, V lost 5 bases, and 1 base had no gene match. The CDR3 loop spans 15 amino acids. The CDR3 DNA follows: TGTGCCAGTAGTCGGACTAGCGGGTCCTACAATGAGCAGTTCTTC. This encodes CASSRTSGSYNEQFF.

CDR3 bases: TGTGCCAGTAGTATAGTCGGGGCCGAGCAGTACTTC. Protein: CASSIVGAEQYF. This chain uses TRBV19 with TRBJ2-7, with D perhaps given as TRBD1 or TRBD2 (5 bases each). Trimming removed 1 base at V and 6 bases at J, with 7 bases between. The CDR3 contains 12 residues. CDR1 and CDR2 (germline): LNHDA, SQIVND (reference sequence).

The chain links TRBV2 to TRBJ2-2; TRBD2 matches at 12 bases. The CDR3 sequence is 15 residues long. V was clipped by 5 bases and J by 7 bases; unmatched bases: 5. Germline-derived CDR1 and CDR2 are SNHLY and FYNNEI. The CDR3 DNA reads TGTGCCAGCAGTCCTAGCGGGGGGGCCATCGGGGAGCTGTTTTTT. Translating gives CASSPSGGAIGELFF.

The rearrangement joins TRBV19 to TRBJ1-2, with D uncertain. The CDR3 totals 14 residues. Germline V gives CDR1 LNHDA, CDR2 SQIVND (reference sequence). The V end was cut by 2 bases, the J end by 1 base, with 8 bases between. CDR3 sequence (DNA): TGTGCCAGTAGTATATCTCGGGGTAACTATGGCTACACCTTC. This encodes CASSISRGNYGYTF.

This sequence joins TRBV5-8 and TRBJ2-4, with 8 positions matching TRBD2. The germline CDR1 and CDR2 sequences are SGHTS and YDEGEE. V trimming: 7 bases; J trimming: 4 bases; junction bases outside the gene matches: 10. The CDR3 extends over 15 amino acids. CDR3 loop: CASSKPGLAKNIQYF. The CDR3 bases are TGTGCCAGCTCTAAACCCGGACTAGCTAAAAACATTCAGTACTTC. The whole variable domain, filled in from reference TRBV5-8 and TRBJ2-4, reads EAGVTQSPTHLIKTRGQQATLRCSPISGHTSVYWYQQALGLGLQFLLWYDEGEERNRGNFPPRFSGRQFPNYSSELNVNALELEDSALYLCASSKPGLAKNIQYFGAGTRLSVL.

This clone was detected once. The V gene is TRBV7-9, the J gene TRBJ2-7, with 9 bases matching TRBD2. Germline V CDR1 and CDR2: SEHNR, FQNEAQ (reference sequence). V was clipped by 0 bases and J by 4 bases; unmatched bases: 1. CDR3 length: 14 amino acids. The CDR3 spells CASSLASGGYEQYF. The CDR3 nucleotides read TGTGCCAGCAGCTTAGCTAGCGGGGGTTACGAGCAGTACTTC.

As DNA, the CDR3 is TGTGCCAGCAGCGGGGACCAGAACACCGGGGAGCTGTTTTTT. Translation gives CASSGDQNTGELFF. The rearrangement uses TRBV9 and TRBJ2-2; TRBD1 or TRBD2 may be the D gene (5 bases each). The germline V gene has CDR1 SGDLS and CDR2 YYNGEE. Trimming cost V 3 bases and J 1 base, with 7 bases left between them. This CDR3 has 14 residues.

The J gene is TRBJ2-3, the V gene TRBV9, with a weak D call TRBD2 (5 bases). Trimming cost V 3 bases and J 2 bases, with 13 bases left between them. CDR1 SGDLS and CDR2 YYNGEE come from the germline V gene. The CDR3 sequence is 15 residues long. The CDR3 DNA follows: TGTGCCAGCAGCGCACACACCGGGAACACAGATACGCAGTATTTT. Its translation is CASSAHTGNTDTQYF.

The CDR3 region has the DNA TGTGCCAGCACCTCCCCAGGGACTGAAGCTTTCTTT. Translation gives CASTSPGTEAFF. This chain links TRBV2 with TRBJ1-1; tentatively, D is TRBD1 (5 bases). Trimming shortened V by 7 bases and J by 5 bases, and 11 bases separated the two germline ends. CDR1 is SNHLY and CDR2 is FYNNEI in the germline V gene. This CDR3 is built from 12 residues.

This clone was observed once. V usage is TRBV7-3 and J usage is TRBJ2-6; 7 positions match TRBD1. CDR1 and CDR2 from the germline V gene are SGHTA and FQGTGA. The CDR3 has 17 amino acids. Trimming cost V 5 bases and J 8 bases; bases outside gene matches: 15. In DNA form, the CDR3 reads TGTGCCAGCAGCCCCCGAGGGGGCGTCTCTTTAACCAACGTCCTGACTTTC. This codes for CASSPRGGVSLTNVLTF.

The rearrangement links TRBV2 to TRBJ2-1; weak D call: TRBD1 (7 bases). Germline lookup yields CDR1 SNHLY and CDR2 FYNNEI. V lost 4 bases and J 5 bases, leaving 21 bases between the germline ends. The CDR3 length is 17 residues. The CDR3 sequence is CASSGSKGAGGNNEQFF. The CDR3 DNA follows: TGTGCCAGCAGTGGATCAAAGGGGGCAGGAGGGAACAATGAGCAGTTCTTC.

The V call is TRBV4-3, the J call TRBJ1-4; no clear D. This CDR3 is built from 17 residues. The germline V and J ends were trimmed by 1 base and 6 bases, with 18 bases remaining between them. Germline values: CDR1 LGHNA, CDR2 YSLEER. CDR3 coding DNA: TGCGCCAGCAGCCAAGTCAGTTATCCGGCAGATGATGAAAAACTGTTTTTT. Protein product: CASSQVSYPADDEKLFF.

This clone was picked up one time. This chain connects TRBV9 to TRBJ2-7; a weak D match, TRBD2 (5 bases). Trimming removed 3 bases from V and 6 bases from J, with 13 bases in between. This CDR3 contains 13 residues. CDR1 and CDR2 from the germline V gene are SGDLS and YYNGEE. CDR3 sequence (DNA): TGTGCCAGCAGCGGCGGGCCGGTGGGCGAGCAGTACTTC. Residues: CASSGGPVGEQYF.

This clone was seen more than once but under ten times. The genes are TRBV5-1 and TRBJ1-1; 7 bases are shared with TRBD1. V lost 0 bases and J lost 4; bases outside the gene matches: 15. The V gene's germline CDR1 is SGHRS and CDR2 YFSETQ. The CDR3 contains 18 residues. CDR3 bases: TGCGCCAGCAGCTTGGCGAGTGGGGCAGGGGGTGGTGGCACTGAAGCTTTCTTT. It encodes CASSLASGAGGGGTEAFF.

This clone has a handful of counts. J is TRBJ1-5 and V is TRBV28; D is possibly TRBD1 (5 bases). CDR3 length equals 17 residues. V was trimmed by 2 bases and J by 1 base, leaving 15 bases between them. The V gene's germline CDR1 is MDHEN and CDR2 SYDVKM. CDR3 region: CASSLLQGGLSNQPQHF. DNA of the CDR3: TGTGCCAGCAGTTTACTCCAGGGAGGGCTGAGCAATCAGCCCCAGCATTTT.

The chain uses TRBV18 and TRBJ1-6; maybe TRBD1 (5 bases). Germline V gives CDR1 KGHSH, CDR2 LQKENI. V lost 0 bases and J 0 bases, leaving 12 bases between the germline ends. CDR3 length: 18 amino acids. Here the CDR3 reads CASSPPVTASSYNSPLHF. CDR3 sequence (DNA): TGTGCCAGCTCACCACCCGTGACAGCAAGCTCCTATAATTCACCCCTCCACTTT.

This clone showed up just a few times. J is TRBJ1-3 and V is TRBV10-2; 11 bases are a match to TRBD1. From germline, CDR1 is WSHSY and CDR2 SAAADI. The CDR3 has 14 residues. Losses at the gene ends were 8 bases for V and 4 bases for J; bases not matched to a gene: 4. The CDR3 here is CASRGQGAGNTIYF. CDR3 in DNA: TGCGCCAGCCGAGGACAGGGGGCGGGAAACACCATATATTTT.

This chain's CDR3 is CASSLATGVETQYF. The CDR3 nucleotides read TGCGCCAGCAGCTTGGCCACAGGGGTAGAGACCCAGTACTTC. The chain is built from TRBV5-1 and TRBJ2-5; 7 nucleotides agree with TRBD1. The CDR3 runs to 14 residues. CDR1 and CDR2 (germline): SGHRS, YFSETQ. Trimming cost V 0 bases and J 4 bases; bases outside gene matches: 3.

V is TRBV6-5 and J is TRBJ1-5, with D perhaps matching TRBD1 (6 bases). The CDR3 loop spans 14 amino acids. CDR1 is MNHEY, CDR2 SVGAGI, per germline. The germline V and J ends were trimmed by 3 bases and 7 bases, with 13 bases remaining between them. The CDR3 reads CASSYSDSGQPQHF. The CDR3 bases are TGTGCCAGCAGTTATTCGGACAGCGGCCAGCCCCAGCATTTT.

The chain is built from TRBV27 and TRBJ1-2, with 9 bases lining up with TRBD1. The length of the CDR3 is 14 residues. Trimming cost V 8 bases and J 8 bases; bases outside gene matches: 12. Germline loops: CDR1 MNHEY, CDR2 SMNVEV (reference sequence). The CDR3 DNA is TGTGCCAGCGGACCTCGACAGGGGGTGGGGGGCTACACCTTC. It specifies CASGPRQGVGGYTF.